This TCR beta chain was sequenced during a study of cytomegalovirus exposure and HLA in healthy donors. Data came from immunoSEQ multiplex PCR; TCRdb stores just in-frame clones and leaves some out. The table has 150,000 to 200,000 clones, roughly 83% seen once. With 5 bases removed from V and 4 bases from J, the gap between germline ends came to 12 bases. This CDR3 spans 14 amino acids. Germline-derived CDR1 and CDR2 are MGHRA and YSYEKL. This TCR was sampled from a woman under 30 in good health and CMV-seronegative. The V and J genes are TRBV4-1 and TRBJ1-5; D might be TRBD1 (6 bases). Sequenced input: PBMCs. In DNA form, the CDR3 reads TGCGCCAGCAGCTACCCCGGACAGAATCAGCCCCAGCATTTT. Residues: CASSYPGQNQPQHF.